Listed here are 16 T cell receptor beta chains from one sample, sequenced in a study of beta chain features in type 1 diabetes. As every portion of the isolated RNA was reverse transcribed, the sequencing read expressed TCRB transcripts. The assay was immunoSEQ multiplex PCR, and TCRdb's table has in-frame clones only and misses some. The data show a few hundred thousand clones, 30% seen once. The sequencing input was naive CD4+ T cells from blood. These receptors were obtained from a man between 18 and 35 years old in good health.

This clone was observed a few times. This chain joins TRBV7-2 and TRBJ2-7; 12 nucleotides agree with TRBD2. From germline, CDR1 is SGHTA and CDR2 FQGNSA. CDR3 size: 14 residues. J lost 10 bases, V lost 1 base, and 5 bases had no gene match. Here the CDR3 reads CASSLEVLAGGQYF. CDR3 nucleotide sequence: TGTGCCAGCAGCTTAGAGGTACTAGCGGGAGGACAGTACTTC.

In its sample, this clone was seen once. V is TRBV29-1 and J is TRBJ2-3, with TRBD1 matching 9 bases. The V segment lost 4 bases and the J segment 8 bases; nucleotides outside the gene matches: 16. The CDR3 extends over 16 amino acids. Germline CDR1 and CDR2: SQVTM and ANQGSEA. Written as DNA, the CDR3 is TGCAGCGTTGGAGTGCGGACAGGGGAGAGGGGTGGTACGCAGTATTTT. This sequence encodes CSVGVRTGERGGTQYF.

This clone was seen just once. The same CDR3 is also encoded by other DNA sequences in this sample. This chain links TRBV25-1 with TRBJ2-2; 12 nucleotides align to TRBD1. Germline V gives CDR1 MGHDK, CDR2 SYGVNS. Losses at the gene ends were 3 bases for V and 4 bases for J; bases not matched to a gene: 3. This CDR3 spans 16 amino acids. This CDR3 reads CASSDPGQGATGELFF. CDR3 DNA sequence: TGTGCCAGCAGTGATCCGGGACAGGGGGCCACCGGGGAGCTGTTTTTT.

The rearrangement joins TRBV28 to TRBJ2-6; D unresolved. Trimming cost V 4 bases and J 0 bases, with 7 bases left between them. The V gene's germline CDR1 is MDHEN and CDR2 SYDVKM. This CDR3 region has 15 residues. CDR3 protein: CASSSPLSGANVLTF. CDR3 DNA: TGTGCCAGCAGTTCACCCCTCTCTGGGGCCAACGTCCTGACTTTC.

This clone was seen a few times. The chain uses TRBV28 and TRBJ2-7, with D possibly TRBD2 on 5 matching bases. This CDR3 has 15 residues. Trimming took 3 bases from V and 0 from J, leaving 12 bases between them. Germline-derived CDR1 and CDR2 are MDHEN and SYDVKM. Here the CDR3 reads CASSFRGFNSYEQYF. The CDR3 bases are TGTGCCAGCAGTTTTCGGGGATTTAACTCCTACGAGCAGTACTTC.

The chain has TRBV25-1 and TRBJ2-2, with TRBD2 matching 7 bases. J was trimmed by 2 bases and V by 11 bases; bases with no gene match: 5. The CDR3 contains 13 residues. Per the germline V gene, CDR1 is MGHDK and CDR2 is SYGVNS. CDR3 nucleotide sequence: TGTGCCGTGGAGCGGGAAAACACCGGGGAGCTGTTTTTT. Protein product: CAVERENTGELFF.

This chain links TRBV10-3 with TRBJ2-7; no firm D call. V gave up 7 bases and J gave up 2 bases, with 6 bases separating them. CDR3 length: 11 amino acids. Germline lookup yields CDR1 ENHRY and CDR2 SYGVKD. For the CDR3, the DNA is TGTGCCATCAAGGCAGCCTACGAGCAGTACTTC. Residues: CAIKAAYEQYF.

This clone was observed a handful of times. The chain combines TRBV10-3 with TRBJ2-1; D is possibly TRBD1 or TRBD2 (5 bases each). The CDR3 is made up of 16 amino acids. Germline CDR1 and CDR2: ENHRY and SYGVKD. V was shortened by 2 bases and J by 7 bases, with 18 bases between the two germline ends. The DNA for the CDR3 is TGTGCCATCAGTGAGACCGGGACCCCAGCCGTTAATGAGCAGTTCTTC. Its protein is CAISETGTPAVNEQFF.

This rearrangement joins TRBV7-9 to TRBJ2-5; D not resolved. The CDR3 consists of 14 residues. Germline lookup yields CDR1 SEHNR and CDR2 FQNEAQ (reference sequence). The V gene lost 1 base and the J gene lost 2 bases, with 8 bases spanning the gap. DNA of the CDR3: TGTGCCAGCAGCTTAGGACGAGAACAAGAGACCCAGTACTTC. Protein: CASSLGREQETQYF. Based on the CDR3 plus reference TRBV7-9 and TRBJ2-5, the full variable domain is DTGVSQNPRHKITKRGQNVTFRCDPISEHNRLYWYRQTLGQGPEFLTYFQNEAQLEKSRLLSDRFSAERPKGSFSTLEIQRTEQGDSAMYLCASSLGREQETQYFGPGTRLLVL.

The chain is built from TRBV28 and TRBJ1-4; D is perhaps TRBD1 (5 bases). The CDR3 extends over 14 amino acids. Trimming left V 5 bases short and J 7 bases short, with 14 bases between. In germline, CDR1 is MDHEN, CDR2 SYDVKM. The CDR3 reads CASSPRPQGEKLFF. The CDR3 DNA reads TGTGCCAGCAGTCCAAGACCCCAGGGTGAAAAACTGTTTTTT.

The chain couples TRBV29-1 to TRBJ2-1, with 10 bases that match TRBD1. Per the germline V gene, CDR1 is SQVTM and CDR2 is ANQGSEA. With V trimmed by 7 bases and J by 8 bases, 5 bases remained unmatched. The CDR3 runs 12 residues. In nucleotides, the CDR3 is TGCAGCGGAGGGACAGGGGACGATGAGCAGTTCTTC. Translated: CSGGTGDDEQFF.

The chain employs TRBV25-1 and TRBJ2-7; D is unclear. V lost 3 bases and J lost 5, with 17 bases in between. The CDR3 covers 15 residues. CDR1 is MGHDK and CDR2 is SYGVNS in the germline V gene. This CDR3 reads CASSEPLFGVHEQYF. The CDR3 coding sequence is TGTGCCAGCAGTGAGCCACTATTTGGGGTGCACGAGCAGTACTTC.

The CDR3 bases are TGTGCCAGCAGCCCGGACAGGGCAACCTACAATGAGCAGTTCTTC. Translated: CASSPDRATYNEQFF. The V call is TRBV7-9, the J call TRBJ2-1, with 8 bases fitting TRBD1. This CDR3 spans 15 amino acids. Trimming cost V 5 bases and J 2 bases; bases outside gene matches: 5. In germline, CDR1 is SEHNR, CDR2 FQNEAQ (reference sequence).

This clone has just a few counts. The V call is TRBV10-3, the J call TRBJ2-2, with 9 bases lining up with TRBD1. This CDR3 region has 16 residues. Germline values: CDR1 ENHRY, CDR2 SYGVKD. V lost 4 bases, J lost 0 bases, and 3 bases stayed unmatched. CDR3 sequence: CAISATGGANTGELFF. CDR3 in DNA: TGTGCCATCAGTGCAACAGGGGGCGCGAACACCGGGGAGCTGTTTTTT.

Points on this clone: Other DNA sequences in the same sample also yield this CDR3. The CDR3: CSGISTDTQYF. The CDR3, as DNA: TGCAGTGGTATTAGCACAGATACGCAGTATTTT. V gene TRBV20-1 combines with J gene TRBJ2-3; D gene unclear. The ends were cut back, 7 bases at V and 0 bases at J, with 5 bases in the middle. Per germline, CDR1 DFQATT and CDR2 SNEGSKA (reference sequence). This CDR3 spans 11 amino acids.

The V gene is TRBV23-1, the J gene TRBJ1-2; no firm D call. TRBV23-1 is an ORF, with its function uncertain. Trimming left V 0 bases short and J 2 bases short, with 7 bases between. This CDR3 region has 14 residues. CDR3 nucleotides: TGCGCCAGCAGTCAATCGACGGGGAACTATGGCTACACCTTC. Translated: CASSQSTGNYGYTF.